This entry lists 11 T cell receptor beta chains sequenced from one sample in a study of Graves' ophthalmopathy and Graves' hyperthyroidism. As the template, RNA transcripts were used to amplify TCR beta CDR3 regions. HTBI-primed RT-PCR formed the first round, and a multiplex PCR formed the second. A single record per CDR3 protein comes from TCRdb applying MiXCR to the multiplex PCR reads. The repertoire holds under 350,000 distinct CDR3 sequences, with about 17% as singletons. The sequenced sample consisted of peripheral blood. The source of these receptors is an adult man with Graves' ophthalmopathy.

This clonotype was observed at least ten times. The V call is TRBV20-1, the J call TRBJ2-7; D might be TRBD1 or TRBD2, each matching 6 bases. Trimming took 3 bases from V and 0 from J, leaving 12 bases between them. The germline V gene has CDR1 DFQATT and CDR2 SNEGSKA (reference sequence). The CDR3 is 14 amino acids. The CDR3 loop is CSASGGQTSYEQYF. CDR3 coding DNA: TGCAGTGCTAGCGGGGGCCAAACCTCCTACGAGCAGTACTTC.

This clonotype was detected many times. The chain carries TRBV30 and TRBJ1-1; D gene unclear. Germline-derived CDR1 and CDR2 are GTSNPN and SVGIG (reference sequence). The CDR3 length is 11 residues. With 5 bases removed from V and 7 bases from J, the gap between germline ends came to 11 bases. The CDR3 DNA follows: TGTGCCTGGGGAGGAGGCAGTGAAGCTTTCTTT. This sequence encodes CAWGGGSEAFF.

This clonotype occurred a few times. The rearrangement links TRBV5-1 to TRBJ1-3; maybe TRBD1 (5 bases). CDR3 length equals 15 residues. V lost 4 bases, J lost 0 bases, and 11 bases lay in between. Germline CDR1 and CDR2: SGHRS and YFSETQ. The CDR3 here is CASSKGPSSGNTIYF. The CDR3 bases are TGCGCCAGCAGCAAGGGACCGAGCTCTGGAAACACCATATATTTT.

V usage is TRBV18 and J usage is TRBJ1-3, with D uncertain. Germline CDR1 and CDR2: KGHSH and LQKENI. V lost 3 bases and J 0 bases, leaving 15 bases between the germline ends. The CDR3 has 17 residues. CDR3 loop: CASSPFQVGPSGNTIYF. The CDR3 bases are TGTGCCAGCTCACCTTTCCAGGTGGGCCCCTCTGGAAACACCATATATTTT. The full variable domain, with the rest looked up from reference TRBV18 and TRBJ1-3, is NAGVMQNPRHLVRRRGQEARLRCSPMKGHSHVYWYRQLPEEGLKFMVYLQKENIIDESGMPKERFSAEFPKEGPSILRIQQVVRGDSAAYFCASSPFQVGPSGNTIYFGEGSWLTVV.

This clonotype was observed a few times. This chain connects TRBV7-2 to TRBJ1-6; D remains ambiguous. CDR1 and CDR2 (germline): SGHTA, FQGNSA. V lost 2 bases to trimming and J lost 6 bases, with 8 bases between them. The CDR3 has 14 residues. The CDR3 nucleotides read TGTGCCAGCAGCTTACTGGGCACTAATTCACCCCTCCACTTT. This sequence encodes CASSLLGTNSPLHF.

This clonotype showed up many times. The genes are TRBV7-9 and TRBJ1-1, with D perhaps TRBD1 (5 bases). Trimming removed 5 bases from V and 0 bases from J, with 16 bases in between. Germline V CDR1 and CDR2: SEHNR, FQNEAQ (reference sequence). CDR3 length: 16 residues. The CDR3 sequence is CASSGGTGTLNTEAFF. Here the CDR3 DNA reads TGTGCCAGCAGCGGGGGAACAGGAACCTTGAACACTGAAGCTTTCTTT.

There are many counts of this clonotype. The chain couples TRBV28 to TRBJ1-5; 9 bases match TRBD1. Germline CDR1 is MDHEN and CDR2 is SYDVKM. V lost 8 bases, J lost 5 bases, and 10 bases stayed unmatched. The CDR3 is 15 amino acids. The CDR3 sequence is CASPPGQGTDQPQHF. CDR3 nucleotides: TGTGCCAGCCCTCCCGGACAGGGGACAGATCAGCCCCAGCATTTT.

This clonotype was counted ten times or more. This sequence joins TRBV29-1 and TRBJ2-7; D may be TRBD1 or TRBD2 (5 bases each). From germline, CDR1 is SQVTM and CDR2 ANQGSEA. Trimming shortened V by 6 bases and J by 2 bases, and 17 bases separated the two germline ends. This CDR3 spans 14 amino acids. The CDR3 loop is CSVLPGTSTYEQYF. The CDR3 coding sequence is TGCAGCGTCCTTCCCGGGACGAGCACCTACGAGCAGTACTTC.

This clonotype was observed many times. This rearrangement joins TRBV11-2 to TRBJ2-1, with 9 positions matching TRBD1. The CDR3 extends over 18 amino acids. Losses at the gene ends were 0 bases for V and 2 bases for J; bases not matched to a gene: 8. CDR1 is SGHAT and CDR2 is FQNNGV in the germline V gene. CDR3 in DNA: TGTGCCAGCAGCTTAGATGAAAGGGGACAGGGCGCCTACAATGAGCAGTTCTTC. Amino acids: CASSLDERGQGAYNEQFF.

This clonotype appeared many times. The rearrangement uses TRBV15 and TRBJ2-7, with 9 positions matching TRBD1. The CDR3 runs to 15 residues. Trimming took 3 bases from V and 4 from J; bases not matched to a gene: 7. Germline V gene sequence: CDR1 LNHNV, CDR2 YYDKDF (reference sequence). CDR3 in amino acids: CATSRGTGYHYEQYF. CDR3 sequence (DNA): TGTGCCACCAGCAGGGGGACAGGGTATCATTACGAGCAGTACTTC. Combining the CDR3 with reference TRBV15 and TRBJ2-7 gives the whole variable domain DAMVIQNPRYQVTQFGKPVTLSCSQTLNHNVMYWYQQKSSQAPKLLFHYYDKDFNNEADTPDNFQSRRPNTSFCFLDIRSPGLGDTAMYLCATSRGTGYHYEQYFGPGTRLTVT.

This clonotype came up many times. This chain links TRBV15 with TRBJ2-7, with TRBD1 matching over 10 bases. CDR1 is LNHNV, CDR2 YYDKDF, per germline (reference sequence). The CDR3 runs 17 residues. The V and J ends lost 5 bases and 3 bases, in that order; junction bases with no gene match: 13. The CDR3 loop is CATSASPGTGDYYEQYF. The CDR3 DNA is TGTGCCACCAGCGCCAGTCCCGGGACAGGGGACTACTACGAGCAGTACTTC.